The 16 T cell receptor beta chains below were found in one sample sequenced in a study of long-term antiretroviral therapy in people with HIV. immunoSEQ v3.0 was run at survey level. Clones were sequenced by immunoSEQ multiplex PCR, and TCRdb holds only the in-frame ones, with some missing. Among fewer than 30,000 clones listed, about 85% were seen once. Sequenced here: unsorted PBMCs, sampled just over 2.6 years after starting antiretroviral therapy. These TCRs come from a man aged 35-49 years with HIV.

This chain joins TRBV27 and TRBJ1-6; 7 nucleotides align to TRBD1. V shed 6 bases, J shed 7 bases, and the junction held 6 bases outside the gene matches. This CDR3 region has 14 residues. Germline V gene sequence: CDR1 MNHEY, CDR2 SMNVEV (reference sequence). This chain's CDR3 is CASSPGTENSPLHF. CDR3 DNA sequence: TGTGCCAGCAGCCCCGGGACAGAGAATTCACCCCTCCACTTT.

The V call is TRBV11-3, the J call TRBJ2-1; TRBD2 matches 9 bases. Germline V gene lookup returns CDR1 SGHNT and CDR2 YENEEA. V was pared by 2 bases and J by 4 bases, with 3 bases of the junction left unmatched. CDR3 length: 15 residues. CDR3 sequence: CASSLSLAGYNEQFF. CDR3 nucleotide sequence: TGTGCCAGCAGCTTAAGTCTAGCGGGGTACAATGAGCAGTTCTTC.

This sequence joins TRBV5-5 and TRBJ2-2, with TRBD1 as a possible D gene (5 bases). With 7 bases removed from V and 1 base from J, the gap between germline ends came to 23 bases. The CDR3 length is 18 residues. In germline, CDR1 is SGHKS, CDR2 YYEKEE (reference sequence). DNA for the CDR3: TGTGCCAGCTCCCGACAGCCACCGCGACCACGGAACACCGGGGAGCTGTTTTTT. This codes for CASSRQPPRPRNTGELFF.

The V gene is TRBV18, the J gene TRBJ2-7; possible D gene TRBD1, 8 bases. The V gene lost 3 bases and the J gene lost 1 base, with 16 bases spanning the gap. The germline gives CDR1 KGHSH, CDR2 LQKENI. The CDR3 sequence is 16 residues long. The CDR3: CASSPGQGGVSYEQYF. CDR3 coding DNA: TGTGCCAGCTCACCCGGACAGGGAGGGGTGTCCTACGAGCAGTACTTC.

CDR3 coding DNA: TGTGCCAGTAGTATAAACAGGGGGATAGTGAACACTGAAGCTTTCTTT. Amino acids: CASSINRGIVNTEAFF. The chain couples TRBV19 to TRBJ1-1; 8 bases match TRBD1. The length of the CDR3 is 16 residues. Germline V lookup: CDR1 LNHDA, CDR2 SQIVND (reference sequence). The V and J ends lost 2 bases and 0 bases, in that order; junction bases with no gene match: 5. The full variable domain, its missing parts supplied by reference TRBV19 and TRBJ1-1, is DGGITQSPKYLFRKEGQNVTLSCEQNLNHDAMYWYRQDPGQGLRLIYYSQIVNDFQKGDIAEGYSVSREKKESFPLTVTSAQKNPTAFYLCASSINRGIVNTEAFFGQGTRLTVV.

The chain is built from TRBV29-1 and TRBJ2-1; a weak D match, TRBD2 (6 bases). CDR3 length: 13 residues. The V end was cut by 5 bases, the J end by 10 bases, with 18 bases between. CDR1 and CDR2 from the germline V gene are SQVTM and ANQGSEA. CDR3 in amino acids: CSVSPLSGGEQFF. In DNA form, the CDR3 reads TGCAGCGTTTCCCCCCTGTCAGGAGGGGAGCAGTTCTTC.

The chain links TRBV5-1 to TRBJ1-2; maybe TRBD1 (6 bases). Germline CDR1 SGHRS, CDR2 YFSETQ. The CDR3 is 12 residues long. V gave up 0 bases and J gave up 8 bases, with 8 bases separating them. CDR3 bases: TGCGCCAGCAGCTTGGACAGGGAAGGCTACACCTTC. Its protein is CASSLDREGYTF.

This clone has just a few counts. The chain carries TRBV14 and TRBJ1-1; D remains ambiguous. Germline CDR1 SGHDN, CDR2 FVKESK. Trimming left V 2 bases short and J 4 bases short, with 11 bases between. This CDR3 spans 14 amino acids. CDR3 in DNA: TGTGCCAGCAGCCAAAATACGGTCGTCACTGAAGCTTTCTTT. Translating gives CASSQNTVVTEAFF.

CDR3 sequence (DNA): TGTGCCAGCAGCAACCTAGTTTCCTACGAGCAGTACTTC. Its protein is CASSNLVSYEQYF. The chain is built from TRBV5-6 and TRBJ2-7; D remains unclear. Trimming stripped 4 bases from V and 1 base from J, with 9 bases between. The CDR3 sequence is 13 residues long. The germline V gene encodes CDR1 SGHDT and CDR2 YYEEEE.

This chain links TRBV11-3 with TRBJ1-1, with D tentatively TRBD1 (5 bases). The CDR3 sequence is 13 residues long. Trimming took 3 bases from V and 3 from J, leaving 8 bases between them. Germline V CDR1 and CDR2: SGHNT, YENEEA. This CDR3 is CASSLGVDTEAFF. DNA of the CDR3: TGTGCCAGCAGCTTGGGGGTGGACACTGAAGCTTTCTTT.

The chain is built from TRBV5-1 and TRBJ2-1, with 12 nucleotides matching TRBD2. The CDR3 extends over 18 amino acids. V was clipped by 2 bases and J by 2 bases; unmatched bases: 8. The germline V gene has CDR1 SGHRS and CDR2 YFSETQ. The CDR3 DNA reads as TGCGCCAGCAGCTTTAGGCTAGCGGGAGGGCAAGCCTACAATGAGCAGTTCTTC. Its translation is CASSFRLAGGQAYNEQFF.

The V gene is TRBV18, the J gene TRBJ1-3; D is unclear. V was shortened by 8 bases and J by 0 bases, with 8 bases between the two germline ends. This CDR3 has 13 residues. CDR1 is KGHSH, CDR2 LQKENI, per germline. CDR3 nucleotide sequence: TGTGCCAGCCTATTAAGCTCTGGAAACACCATATATTTT. Its protein product is CASLLSSGNTIYF. The complete variable domain, with remaining parts taken from reference TRBV18 and TRBJ1-3, reads NAGVMQNPRHLVRRRGQEARLRCSPMKGHSHVYWYRQLPEEGLKFMVYLQKENIIDESGMPKERFSAEFPKEGPSILRIQQVVRGDSAAYFCASLLSSGNTIYFGEGSWLTVV.

V gene TRBV4-3 combines with J gene TRBJ2-7, with 9 bases aligning to TRBD2. This CDR3 spans 16 amino acids. V shed 4 bases and J 2 bases; nucleotides not matched to a gene: 9. Germline V gives CDR1 LGHNA, CDR2 YSLEER. The CDR3 is CASSPQPGLATYEQYF. CDR3 sequence (DNA): TGCGCCAGCAGCCCCCAACCGGGACTAGCTACCTACGAGCAGTACTTC.

This chain links TRBV9 with TRBJ2-5; D is possibly TRBD1 or TRBD2 (5 bases each). The ends were cut back, 0 bases at V and 2 bases at J, with 14 bases in the middle. CDR1 and CDR2 from the germline V gene are SGDLS and YYNGEE. This CDR3 comprises 16 residues. The CDR3 reads CASSVAPTRGQETQYF. The DNA for the CDR3 is TGTGCCAGCAGCGTAGCCCCTACGAGGGGACAAGAGACCCAGTACTTC.

The rearrangement joins TRBV28 to TRBJ2-6; D might be TRBD1 (6 bases). The germline CDR1 and CDR2 sequences are MDHEN and SYDVKM. Trimming shortened V by 10 bases and J by 1 base, and 17 bases separated the two germline ends. The CDR3 is 16 amino acids. DNA for the CDR3: TGTGCCACCGAACAGGGACGGGCGTCTGGGGCCAACGTCCTGACTTTC. It yields the protein CATEQGRASGANVLTF.

The genes are TRBV7-3 and TRBJ1-2; 10 bases are shared with TRBD1. Trimming cost V 4 bases and J 7 bases; bases outside gene matches: 3. This CDR3 region has 13 residues. The germline gives CDR1 SGHTA, CDR2 FQGTGA. The CDR3 here is CASSWGQGSGYTF. CDR3 DNA: TGTGCCAGCAGCTGGGGACAGGGGAGTGGCTACACCTTC.